This T cell receptor beta chain was documented in a study of human T cells and chemical hapten exposure (dated by TCRdb to about 2021). Regarding the research as a whole: For sensitization, 2% DPC in acetone was applied to an approximately 2 cm by approximately 2 cm area of upper inner arm skin. Throughout the roughly 25-week study period, patients were also given weekly therapeutic DPC doses on the scalp. Patch testing was done on the upper back using Finn chambers containing 0.01% DPC, and results were scored after 6 days according to International Contact Dermatitis Research Group standards. Alopecia areata with under or over 50% scalp involvement, alopecia totalis and alopecia universalis were represented in the patient cohort, which was mostly female. Libraries were pooled for sequencing, and variation in per-sample TCR yields was attributed mainly to small differences in library volumes within the pool. In alopecia patients, the study followed how the peripheral blood TCR repertoire changed in vivo over primary and secondary sensitization to diphenylcyclopropenone (DPC), a hapten. Patient blood was sampled pre-sensitization (week 0) and at 2, 6 and about 24 weeks after DPC sensitization. For TCR sequencing, blood came from 25 to 30 alopecia patients at anywhere from one to four time points (pre-sensitization, 2, 6 and 24 weeks).

The time point tag for this specimen amounts to: patch test 1, 2 weeks after DPC sensitization. Interpreted using the paper, the treatment or condition label stands for: therapeutic diphenylcyclopropenone sensitization with weekly scalp DPC. At each patch-test visit, blood was drawn before the patch test was applied. To be eligible, patients had to be aged 18 to 70, diagnosed with alopecia and judged suitable for DPC therapy, while pregnant patients were excluded. Total RNA was isolated from unfractionated whole blood collected in Tempus Blood RNA tubes. The library came from RACE. Sequenced using a NextSeq 500. Library preparation attached unique molecular identifiers to individual cDNA molecules for quantitative, reproducible TCR counting. From each blood RNA sample, both TCR alpha and TCR beta chains were sequenced. Per the original workflow: The median number of TCRs per sample was roughly 98,000, ranging from roughly 20,000 to 700,000. The Decombinator software suite was used to annotate V, J and CDR3 in the TCR reads. For PS versus PT1 abundance plots, all samples were subsampled to the same number of TCRs (28,000). Expanded TCRs were defined as absent before sensitization and observed at least eight times at the 2-week time point. Using fastp at Q25 and MiXCR, TCRdb reprocessed the public reads and kept productive beta chains. Entries that share a CDR3 protein sequence are merged under the most common genes and DNA. The authors' filters were not applied to this entry. Counted in this sample were just under 350,000 distinct CDR3 sequences; around 7% of them appeared once. The ten largest account for about 8% of the sample.

What the research found in general, with its limitations: Compared with pre-sensitization or healthy control sets, expanded TCRs formed significantly more large CDR3 similarity clusters, which is consistent with antigen-driven responses. Repeated subsampling changed both the strength of the expansion versus patch-test correlation and the threshold at which the correlation became significant. The number of PT1 expanded TCRs positively correlated with patch test score, significant at thresholds 8, 16 and 32 but not 4. All patients had alopecia, a presumed autoimmune disease, so their immune response might differ from that of healthy individuals. DPC sensitization did not change how many TCRs were above 1 in 1000 frequency, and no evidence was found of alterations in global repertoire structure.

At least ten counts were recorded for this clonotype. Its binding antigen is unknown. No qualities accompany the bases; no much larger clone lies one base away. The sequencing here drew on whole blood, taken in connection with sensitization to the hapten diphenylcyclopropenone (DPC). This TCR was sampled from a young woman with alopecia areata. Some clones in this sample may be carry-over from other donors' samples.

CDR3 reads: CSVPDRPSGANVLTF. The nucleotide sequence is given as TGCAGCGTCCCCGACAGGCCCTCTGGGGCCAACGTCCTGACTTTC. In this chain, TRBV29-1 is recombined with TRBJ2-6; possibly the D gene is TRBD1, per 6 matching bases. Looking up the germline V gene yields CDR1 SQVTM and CDR2 ANQGSEA. The junction carries 12 bases between V and J, which are trimmed by 6 bases and 0 bases respectively. From cysteine to phenylalanine, the CDR3 is 15 amino acids long. Only the CDR3 portion is preserved as DNA: 45 bases, with reading frame beginning at the first base.